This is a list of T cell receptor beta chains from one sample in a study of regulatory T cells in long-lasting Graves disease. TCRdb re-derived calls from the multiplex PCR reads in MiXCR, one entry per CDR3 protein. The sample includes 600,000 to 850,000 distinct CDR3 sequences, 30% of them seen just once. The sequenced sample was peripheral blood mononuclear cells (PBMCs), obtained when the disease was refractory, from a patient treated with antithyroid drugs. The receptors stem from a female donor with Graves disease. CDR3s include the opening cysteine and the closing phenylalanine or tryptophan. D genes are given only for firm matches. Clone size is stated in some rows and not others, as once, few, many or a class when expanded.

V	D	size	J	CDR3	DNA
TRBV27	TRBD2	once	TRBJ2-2	CASSLGTSGRSLGTGELFF	TGTGCCAGCAGTTTAGGGACTAGCGGGAGGTCTCTCGGCACCGGGGAGCTGTTTTTT
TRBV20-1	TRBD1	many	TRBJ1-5	CSASTGDSNQPQHF	TGCAGTGCGTCGACAGGGGATAGCAATCAGCCCCAGCATTTT
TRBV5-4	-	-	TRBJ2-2	CASSLKRAGSAGELFF	TGTGCCAGCAGCCTGAAACGGGCGGGGAGCGCCGGGGAGCTGTTTTTT
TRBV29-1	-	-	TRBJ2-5	CSVDSTVGETQYF	TGCAGCGTTGATTCTACAGTAGGAGAGACCCAGTACTTC
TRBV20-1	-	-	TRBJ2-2	CSARDLDGGGELFF	TGCAGTGCTAGAGATCTCGATGGCGGCGGGGAGCTGTTTTTT
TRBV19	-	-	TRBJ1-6	CASSITAHSPLHF	TGTGCCAGTAGTATAACAGCTCATTCACCCCTCCACTTT
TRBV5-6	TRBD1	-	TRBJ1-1	CASSLRTGVSNTEAFF	TGTGCCAGCAGCTTAAGAACAGGGGTTTCAAACACTGAAGCTTTCTTT
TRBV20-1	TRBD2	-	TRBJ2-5	CSASGTSGKNEETQYF	TGCAGTGCTAGCGGGACTAGCGGGAAGAATGAAGAGACCCAGTACTTC
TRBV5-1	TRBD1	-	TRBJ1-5	CASSVGTGDVNQPQHF	TGCGCCAGCAGTGTGGGGACAGGGGACGTCAATCAGCCCCAGCATTTT
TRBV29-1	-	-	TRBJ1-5	CAGGGSNQPQHF	TGCGCGGGGGGAGGGAGCAATCAGCCCCAGCATTTT
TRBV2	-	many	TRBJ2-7	CASSEAWSRGSYEQYF	TGTGCCAGCAGTGAAGCTTGGAGCAGGGGCTCCTACGAGCAGTACTTC
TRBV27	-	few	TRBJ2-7	CATGKETYEQYF	TGTGCCACCGGGAAGGAAACCTACGAGCAGTACTTC
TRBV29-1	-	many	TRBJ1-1	CSVNHGLNTEAFF	TGCAGCGTTAATCATGGACTGAACACTGAAGCTTTCTTT
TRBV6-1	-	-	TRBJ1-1	CATQPGLNTEAFF	TGTGCCACCCAGCCAGGGCTGAACACTGAAGCTTTCTTT
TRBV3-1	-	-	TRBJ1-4	CASSPDTGNLEKLFF	TGTGCCAGCAGCCCTGACACGGGTAACCTTGAAAAACTGTTTTTT
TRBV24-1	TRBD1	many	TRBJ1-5	CATSSTGTQPQHF	TGTGCCACCAGTTCGACAGGGACCCAGCCCCAGCATTTT
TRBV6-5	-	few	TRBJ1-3	CASSYEVGPVFSGNTIYF	TGTGCCAGCAGTTACGAGGTTGGGCCCGTCTTCTCTGGAAACACCATATATTTT
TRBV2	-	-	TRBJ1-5	CASSMGQGNQPQHF	TGTGCCAGCAGTATGGGGCAGGGAAATCAGCCCCAGCATTTT
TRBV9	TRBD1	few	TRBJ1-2	CASTRGQGGDGYTF	TGTGCCAGCACCAGAGGACAGGGAGGTGATGGCTACACCTTC
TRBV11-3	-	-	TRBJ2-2	CASSPGASPYTGELFF	TGTGCCAGCAGCCCCGGGGCTAGCCCTTACACCGGGGAGCTGTTTTTT
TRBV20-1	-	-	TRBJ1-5	CSASPRVANQPQHF	TGCAGTGCTAGCCCCAGGGTTGCGAATCAGCCCCAGCATTTT
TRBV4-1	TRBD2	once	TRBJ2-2	CASSQGSGRLAGSAGELFF	TGCGCCAGCAGCCAGGGATCAGGGCGGCTAGCGGGATCGGCCGGGGAGCTGTTTTTT
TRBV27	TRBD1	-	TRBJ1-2	CASSMAGGTDGYTF	TGTGCCAGCTCCATGGCAGGGGGAACTGATGGCTACACCTTC
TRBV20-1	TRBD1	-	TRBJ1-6	CSAPDRGTAPLHF	TGCAGTGCCCCGGACAGGGGAACTGCACCCCTCCACTTT
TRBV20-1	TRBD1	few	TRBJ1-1	CAIRGQGLNTEAFF	TGCGCCATCAGGGGGCAAGGGCTCAACACTGAAGCTTTCTTT
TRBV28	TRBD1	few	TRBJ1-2	CASSLATGVLGYTF	TGTGCCAGCAGTTTAGCCACAGGGGTTTTGGGCTACACCTTC
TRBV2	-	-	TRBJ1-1	CASSDQAVGTEAFF	TGTGCCAGCAGTGATCAGGCCGTGGGCACTGAAGCTTTCTTT
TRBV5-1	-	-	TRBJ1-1	CASSNRQGPMNTEAFF	TGCGCCAGCTCTAATCGGCAGGGGCCTATGAACACTGAAGCTTTCTTT
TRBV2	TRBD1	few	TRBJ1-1	CATSDATGVNTEAFF	TGTGCCACCAGTGACGCTACAGGGGTTAACACTGAAGCTTTCTTT
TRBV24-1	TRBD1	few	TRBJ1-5	CATSDASQGGNQPQHF	TGTGCCACCAGTGATGCGTCACAGGGGGGCAATCAGCCCCAGCATTTT
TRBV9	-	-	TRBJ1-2	CASSVGAGTNYGYTF	TGTGCCAGCAGCGTAGGGGCAGGAACTAACTATGGCTACACCTTC
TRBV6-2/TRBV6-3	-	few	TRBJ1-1	CASRLSSLGSTEAFF	TGTGCCAGCAGATTATCCAGTCTCGGGAGCACTGAAGCTTTCTTT
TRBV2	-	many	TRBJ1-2	CASSLKENYGYTF	TGTGCCAGCAGTCTGAAAGAAAACTATGGCTACACCTTC
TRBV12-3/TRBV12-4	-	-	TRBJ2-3	CASSLGGPQDTQYF	TGTGCCAGCAGTTTGGGTGGACCTCAAGATACGCAGTATTTT
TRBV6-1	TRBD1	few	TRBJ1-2	CATATGERGYGYTF	TGTGCCACCGCTACAGGGGAGAGAGGGTATGGCTACACCTTC
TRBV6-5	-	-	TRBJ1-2	CASSYSEQPLYGYTF	TGTGCCAGCAGTTACTCGGAACAGCCACTTTATGGCTACACCTTC
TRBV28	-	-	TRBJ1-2	CASSTGGVANYGYTF	TGTGCCAGCAGTACCGGGGGGGTGGCGAACTATGGCTACACCTTC
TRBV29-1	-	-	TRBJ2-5	CSVVGGLRETQYF	TGCAGCGTTGTTGGCGGATTACGGGAGACCCAGTACTTC
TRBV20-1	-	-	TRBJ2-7	CSASGAYYEQYF	TGCAGTGCTAGCGGAGCGTACTACGAGCAGTACTTC
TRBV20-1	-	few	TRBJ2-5	CSARGNWETQYF	TGCAGTGCTAGGGGGAATTGGGAGACCCAGTACTTC
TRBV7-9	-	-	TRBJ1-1	CASSSHGRDTEAFF	TGTGCCAGCAGCTCGCATGGGAGGGACACTGAAGCTTTCTTT
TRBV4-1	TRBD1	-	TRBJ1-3	CASSQVEGAAGNTIYF	TGCGCCAGCAGCCAAGTCGAGGGGGCGGCTGGAAACACCATATATTTT
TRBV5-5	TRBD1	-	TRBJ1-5	CASSREGQLNQPQHF	TGTGCCAGCAGCCGAGAGGGACAGTTAAATCAGCCCCAGCATTTT
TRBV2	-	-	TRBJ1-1	CASRLKADTEAFF	TGTGCCAGCAGGCTAAAAGCTGACACTGAAGCTTTCTTT
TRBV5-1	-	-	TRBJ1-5	CASRMELNQPQHF	TGCGCCAGCAGAATGGAGTTAAATCAGCCCCAGCATTTT
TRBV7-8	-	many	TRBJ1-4	CASSPGTAQKLGKLFF	TGTGCCAGCAGCCCCGGGACCGCGCAGAAACTGGGAAAACTGTTTTTT
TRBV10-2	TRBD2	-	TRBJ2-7	CASSGPGLAGNYEQYF	TGCGCCAGCAGTGGACCGGGACTAGCGGGCAACTACGAGCAGTACTTC
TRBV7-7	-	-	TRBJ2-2	CASRLSGTGNTGELFF	TGTGCCAGCAGACTAAGCGGGACAGGGAACACCGGGGAGCTGTTTTTT